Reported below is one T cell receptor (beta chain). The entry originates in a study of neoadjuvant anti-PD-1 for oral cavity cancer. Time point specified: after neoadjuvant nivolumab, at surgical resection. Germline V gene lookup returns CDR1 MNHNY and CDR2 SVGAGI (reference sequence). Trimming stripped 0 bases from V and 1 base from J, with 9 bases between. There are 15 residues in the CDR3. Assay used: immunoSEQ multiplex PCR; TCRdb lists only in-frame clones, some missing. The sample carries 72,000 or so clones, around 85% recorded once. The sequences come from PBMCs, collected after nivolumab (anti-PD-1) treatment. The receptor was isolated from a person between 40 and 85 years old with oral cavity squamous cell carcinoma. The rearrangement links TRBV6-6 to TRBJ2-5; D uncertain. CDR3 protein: CASSYSWRIQETQYF. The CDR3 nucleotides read TGTGCCAGCAGTTACTCTTGGCGGATCCAAGAGACCCAGTACTTC.